This T cell receptor beta chain was documented in a study of untreated major depressive disorder. Study-wide results and limits: Depressed patients' CD4+ T cells carried increased TRBV05-01 (Vbeta 5.1) usage versus control CD4+ T cells. Only three preselected Vbeta families were compared in sequencing.

Repertoires were generated with immunoSEQ multiplex PCR, while TCRdb's copy carries only in-frame clones and drops some. The repertoire holds 10,000 to 15,000 clones, around 90% seen once, with 0.65% to 0.9% in the top ten. Patients scored at least 18 on the Hamilton Depression Scale with DSM-IV major depression. On this clone itself: Its antigen is currently unknown.

Between the trimmed V and J ends, which lost 4 bases and 11 bases, there was a span of 12 bases. The germline V gene encodes CDR1 SGHNT and CDR2 YYREEE (reference sequence). The CDR3 has 12 residues. The sequenced sample was CD4+ T cells from PBMCs. The chain employs TRBV5-4 and TRBJ1-4; D is unresolved. This TCR derives from a man aged 25 to 40 with major depressive disorder. The CDR3 DNA reads TGTGCCAGCAGCCAGGACGCTAGGAAACTGTTTTTT. Translating it yields CASSQDARKLFF.